These T cell receptor beta chains were read from a single sample in a study of blood T cell repertoires in COVID-19. Clones were sequenced by immunoSEQ multiplex PCR, and TCRdb holds only the in-frame ones, with some missing. Among 350,000 to 400,000 clones, 87% were seen once, and the ten largest hold around 3%. Sequences were obtained from PBMCs or T cells enriched from blood (not recorded which). These TCRs come from a woman between 25 and 40 years old who had recovered from COVID-19. The CDR3 runs from the conserved cysteine through the conserved F or W.

>TRBV10-3|TRBJ2-5
CAISESWVGGSSQYF
>TRBV6-5|TRBJ1-1
CASRGQGIIPEAFF
>TRBV28|TRBJ2-5
CASSFASGTQYF
>TRBV15|TRBJ2-1
CATSRGELAGDNEQFF
>TRBV28|TRBJ2-7
CASSLAAGPTYEQYF
>TRBV9|TRBJ2-1
CASSVGLADYNEQFF
>TRBV9|TRBJ2-3
CASSGRTSRNTHTQYF
>TRBV15|TRBJ2-1
CATSQLAGKNSYNEQFF
>TRBV19|TRBJ1-2
CASTPDGEVYGYTF
>TRBV19|TRBJ2-6
CASKQAGANVLTF
>TRBV11-2|TRBJ2-3
CASSLSGLAGTDTQYF
>TRBV7-2|TRBJ2-7
CASSLVVAGGSAPYEQYF
>TRBV7-8|TRBJ1-2
CASSPQGRGYTF
>TRBV9|TRBJ2-3
CASSEGSTDTQYF
>TRBV5-4|TRBJ2-7
CASSNPDRAWNEQYF
>TRBV28|TRBJ2-7
CASSLTGIQQYF
>TRBV3-1/TRBV3-2|TRBJ2-7
CASSQDLAGGYEQYF
>TRBV10-2|TRBJ1-2
CASSEGLGDYTF
>TRBV28|TRBJ1-5
CASSFTGEIGQPQHF
>TRBV19|TRBJ2-3
CASNGFRTDTQYF
>TRBV30|TRBJ1-3
CACDRGSSGNTIYF
>TRBV15|TRBJ1-5
CATSRDRGNQPQHF
>TRBV7-2|TRBJ1-2
CASSALPDGDYGYTF
>TRBV9|TRBJ2-1
CASSLGEGNEQFF
>TRBV2|TRBJ2-3
CASSGGTSDTQYF
>TRBV9|TRBJ2-3
CASSAGLAGPTDTQYF
>TRBV28|TRBJ1-5
CASSASGGPGHF
>TRBV28|TRBJ1-1
CASSPRGKTGIREAFF
>TRBV25-1|TRBJ1-2
CASSESGQRDGYTF
>TRBV5-1|TRBJ1-6
CASSLGSTWTDPNSPLHF
>TRBV28|TRBJ2-2
CATSPPGFNTGELFF
>TRBV2|TRBJ2-2
CASSRTGPRNTGELFF
>TRBV5-1|TRBJ2-1
CASSWGGYNEQFF